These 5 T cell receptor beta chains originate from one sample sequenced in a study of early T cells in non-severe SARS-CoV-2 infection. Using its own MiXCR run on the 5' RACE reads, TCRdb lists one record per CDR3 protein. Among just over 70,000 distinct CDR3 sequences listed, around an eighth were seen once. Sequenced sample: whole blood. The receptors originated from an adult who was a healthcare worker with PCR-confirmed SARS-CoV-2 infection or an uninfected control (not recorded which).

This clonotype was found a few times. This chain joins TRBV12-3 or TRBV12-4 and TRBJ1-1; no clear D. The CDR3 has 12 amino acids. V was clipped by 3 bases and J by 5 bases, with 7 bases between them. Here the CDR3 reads CASSFSGTEAFF. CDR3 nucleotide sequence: TGTGCCAGCAGTTTCAGTGGGACTGAAGCTTTCTTT.

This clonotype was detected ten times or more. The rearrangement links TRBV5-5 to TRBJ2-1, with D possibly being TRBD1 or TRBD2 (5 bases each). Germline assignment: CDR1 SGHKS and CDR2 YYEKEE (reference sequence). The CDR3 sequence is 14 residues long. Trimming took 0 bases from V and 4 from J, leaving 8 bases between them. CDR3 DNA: TGTGCCAGCAGCTTGGGGGACCTTTACAATGAGCAGTTCTTC. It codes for CASSLGDLYNEQFF.

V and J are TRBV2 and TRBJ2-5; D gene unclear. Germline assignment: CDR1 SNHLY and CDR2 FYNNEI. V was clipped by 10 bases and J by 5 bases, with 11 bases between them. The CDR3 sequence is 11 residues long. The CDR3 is CATETRETQYF. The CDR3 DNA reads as TGTGCCACAGAGACCAGGGAGACCCAGTACTTC.

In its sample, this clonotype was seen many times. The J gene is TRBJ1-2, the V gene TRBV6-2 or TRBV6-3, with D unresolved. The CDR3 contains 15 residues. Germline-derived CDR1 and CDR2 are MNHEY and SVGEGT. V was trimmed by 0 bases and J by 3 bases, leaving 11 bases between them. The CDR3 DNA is TGTGCCAGCAGTTACTCGATCCTTACCGACTATGGCTACACCTTC. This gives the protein CASSYSILTDYGYTF.

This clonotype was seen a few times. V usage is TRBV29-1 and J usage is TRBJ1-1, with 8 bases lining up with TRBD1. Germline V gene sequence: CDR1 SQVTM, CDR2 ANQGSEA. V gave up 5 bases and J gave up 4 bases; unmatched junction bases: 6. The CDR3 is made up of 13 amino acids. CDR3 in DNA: TGCAGCGTTAGGACAGGGAAGGCCACTGAAGCTTTCTTT. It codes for CSVRTGKATEAFF.